This T cell receptor (beta chain) was sequenced for a study of blood T cell repertoires in COVID-19. Looking at the study overall: There were acute and convalescent COVID-19 samples, and they came from the United States, Italy and Spain. T cells, B-cell-depleted T cells, or PBMCs supplied cDNA or gDNA.

As handled by the study authors: How many nucleated cells were present was estimated from reference gene primer amplification. Data came from immunoSEQ multiplex PCR; TCRdb stores just in-frame clones and leaves some out. The V and J calls and clone size were taken over from that table, and D and trimming were inferred from the DNA. Among around 340,000 clones listed, 83% were seen once. Per the germline V gene, CDR1 is MGHDK and CDR2 is SYGVNS. With V trimmed by 1 base and J by 2 bases, 3 bases remained unmatched. CDR3 length: 16 amino acids. Sequenced input: peripheral blood. The clonotype comes from a man aged 25 to 40 with active or convalescent COVID-19. The J gene is TRBJ2-5, the V gene TRBV25-1; the match to TRBD2 covers 11 bases. Written as DNA, the CDR3 is TGTGCCAGCAGTGAATGGGGACTAGCGGAACAAGAGACCCAGTACTTC. Translating it yields CASSEWGLAEQETQYF.